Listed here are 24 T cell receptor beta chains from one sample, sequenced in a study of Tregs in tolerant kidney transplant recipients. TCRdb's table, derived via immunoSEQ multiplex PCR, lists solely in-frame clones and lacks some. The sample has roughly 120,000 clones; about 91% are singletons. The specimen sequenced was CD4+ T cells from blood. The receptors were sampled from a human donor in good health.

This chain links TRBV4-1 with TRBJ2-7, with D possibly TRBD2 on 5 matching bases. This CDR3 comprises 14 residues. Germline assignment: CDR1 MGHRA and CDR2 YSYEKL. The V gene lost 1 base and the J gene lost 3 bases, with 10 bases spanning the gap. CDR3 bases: TGCGCCAGCAGCCAAGTTGTAGCGATCTACGAGCAGTACTTC. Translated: CASSQVVAIYEQYF.

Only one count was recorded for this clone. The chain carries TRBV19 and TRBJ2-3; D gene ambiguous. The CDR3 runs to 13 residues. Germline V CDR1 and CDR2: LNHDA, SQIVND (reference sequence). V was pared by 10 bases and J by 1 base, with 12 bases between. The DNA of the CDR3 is TGTGCCAACTCCAGCTTCGGCACAGATACGCAGTATTTT. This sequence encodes CANSSFGTDTQYF.

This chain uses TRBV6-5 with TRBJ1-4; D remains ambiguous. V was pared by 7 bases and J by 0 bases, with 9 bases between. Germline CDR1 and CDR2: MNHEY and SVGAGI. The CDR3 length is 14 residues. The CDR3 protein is CASMRFATNEKLFF. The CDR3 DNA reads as TGTGCCAGCATGAGGTTTGCAACTAATGAAAAACTGTTTTTT.

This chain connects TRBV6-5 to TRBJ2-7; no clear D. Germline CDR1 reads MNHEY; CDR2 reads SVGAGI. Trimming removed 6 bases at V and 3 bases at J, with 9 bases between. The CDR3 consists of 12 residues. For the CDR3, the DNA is TGTGCCAGCAGAGGGAAAAGCTACGAGCAGTACTTC. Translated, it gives CASRGKSYEQYF.

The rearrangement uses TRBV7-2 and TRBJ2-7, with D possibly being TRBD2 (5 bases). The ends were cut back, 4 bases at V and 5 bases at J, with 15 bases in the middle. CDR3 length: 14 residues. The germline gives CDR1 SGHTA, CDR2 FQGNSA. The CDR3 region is CASSSPRGSHEQYF. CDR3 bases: TGTGCCAGCAGCTCCCCTCGAGGGTCCCACGAGCAGTACTTC. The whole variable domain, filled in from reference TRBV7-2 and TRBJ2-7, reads GAGVSQSPSNKVTEKGKDVELRCDPISGHTALYWYRQSLGQGLEFLIYFQGNSAPDKSGLPSDRFSAERTGGSVSTLTIQRTQQEDSAVYLCASSSPRGSHEQYFGPGTRLTVT.

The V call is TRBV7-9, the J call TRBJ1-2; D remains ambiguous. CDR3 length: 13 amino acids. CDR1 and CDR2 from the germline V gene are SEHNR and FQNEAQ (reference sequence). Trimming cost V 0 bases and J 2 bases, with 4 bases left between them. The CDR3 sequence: CASSLAQNYGYTF. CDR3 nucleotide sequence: TGTGCCAGCAGCTTAGCCCAGAACTATGGCTACACCTTC. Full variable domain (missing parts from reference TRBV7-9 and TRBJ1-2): DTGVSQNPRHKITKRGQNVTFRCDPISEHNRLYWYRQTLGQGPEFLTYFQNEAQLEKSRLLSDRFSAERPKGSFSTLEIQRTEQGDSAMYLCASSLAQNYGYTFGSGTRLTVV.

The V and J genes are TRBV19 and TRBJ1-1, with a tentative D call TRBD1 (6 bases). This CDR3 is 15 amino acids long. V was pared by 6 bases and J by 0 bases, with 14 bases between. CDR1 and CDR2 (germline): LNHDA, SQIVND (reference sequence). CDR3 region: CASSEQGLVNTEAFF. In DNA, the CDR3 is TGTGCCAGTAGCGAACAGGGTCTAGTGAACACTGAAGCTTTCTTT.

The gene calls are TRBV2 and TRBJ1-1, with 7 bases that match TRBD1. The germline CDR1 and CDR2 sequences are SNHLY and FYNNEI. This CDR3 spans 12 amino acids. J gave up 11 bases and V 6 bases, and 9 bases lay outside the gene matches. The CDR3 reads CASSETTGVAFF. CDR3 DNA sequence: TGTGCCAGCAGCGAAACAACAGGGGTGGCTTTCTTT. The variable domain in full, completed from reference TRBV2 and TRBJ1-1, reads EPEVTQTPSHQVTQMGQEVILRCVPISNHLYFYWYRQILGQKVEFLVSFYNNEISEKSEIFDDQFSVERPDGSNFTLKIRSTKLEDSAMYFCASSETTGVAFFGQGTRLTVV.

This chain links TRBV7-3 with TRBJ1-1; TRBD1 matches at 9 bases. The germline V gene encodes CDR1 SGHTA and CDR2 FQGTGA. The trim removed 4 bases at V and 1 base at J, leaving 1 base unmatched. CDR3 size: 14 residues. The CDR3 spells CASSSGQGNTEAFF. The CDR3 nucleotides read TGTGCCAGCAGCTCGGGACAGGGGAACACTGAAGCTTTCTTT.

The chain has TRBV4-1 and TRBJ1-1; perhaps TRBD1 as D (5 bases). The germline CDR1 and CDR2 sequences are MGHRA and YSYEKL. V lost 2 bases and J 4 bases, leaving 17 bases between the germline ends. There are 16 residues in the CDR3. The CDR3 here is CASSQKEGALGTEAFF. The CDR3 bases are TGCGCCAGCAGCCAAAAAGAAGGGGCCCTGGGCACTGAAGCTTTCTTT.

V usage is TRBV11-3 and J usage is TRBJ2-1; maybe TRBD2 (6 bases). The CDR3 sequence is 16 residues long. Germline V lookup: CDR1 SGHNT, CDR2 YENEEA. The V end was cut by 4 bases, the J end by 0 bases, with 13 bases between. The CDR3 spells CASSWGGRDSYNEQFF. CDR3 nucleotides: TGTGCCAGCAGCTGGGGCGGGCGGGACTCCTACAATGAGCAGTTCTTC.

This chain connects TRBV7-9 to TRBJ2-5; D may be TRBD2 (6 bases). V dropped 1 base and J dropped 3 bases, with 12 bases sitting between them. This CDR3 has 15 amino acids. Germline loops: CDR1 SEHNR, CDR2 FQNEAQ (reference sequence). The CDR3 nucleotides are TGTGCCAGCAGCTTAGAAGGAGGGAGCGAAGAGACCCAGTACTTC. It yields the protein CASSLEGGSEETQYF. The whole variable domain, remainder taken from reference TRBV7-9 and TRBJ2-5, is DTGVSQNPRHKITKRGQNVTFRCDPISEHNRLYWYRQTLGQGPEFLTYFQNEAQLEKSRLLSDRFSAERPKGSFSTLEIQRTEQGDSAMYLCASSLEGGSEETQYFGPGTRLLVL.

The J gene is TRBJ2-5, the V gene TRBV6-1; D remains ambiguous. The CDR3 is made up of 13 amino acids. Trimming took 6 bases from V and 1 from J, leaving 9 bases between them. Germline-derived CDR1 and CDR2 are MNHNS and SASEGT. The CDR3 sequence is CASRRTLQETQYF. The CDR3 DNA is TGTGCCAGCAGGAGGACCCTCCAAGAGACCCAGTACTTC.

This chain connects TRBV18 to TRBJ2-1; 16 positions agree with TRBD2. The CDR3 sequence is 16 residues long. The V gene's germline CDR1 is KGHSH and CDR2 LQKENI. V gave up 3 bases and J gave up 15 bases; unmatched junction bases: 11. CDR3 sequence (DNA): TGTGCCAGCTCACCGACCGGGACTAGCGGGGGGGCCGGGTCGTTCTTC. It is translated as CASSPTGTSGGAGSFF.

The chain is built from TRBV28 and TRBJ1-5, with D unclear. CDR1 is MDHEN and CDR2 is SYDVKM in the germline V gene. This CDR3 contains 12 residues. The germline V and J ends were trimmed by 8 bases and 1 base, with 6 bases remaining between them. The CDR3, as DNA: TGTGCCAGCGGCAGCAGCAATCAGCCCCAGCATTTT. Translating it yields CASGSSNQPQHF.

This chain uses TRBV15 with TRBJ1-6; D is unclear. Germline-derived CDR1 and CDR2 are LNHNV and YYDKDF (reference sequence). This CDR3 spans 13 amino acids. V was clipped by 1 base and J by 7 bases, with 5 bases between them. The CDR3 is CATSRVDNSPLHF. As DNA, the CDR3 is TGTGCCACCAGCAGAGTAGACAATTCACCCCTCCACTTT.

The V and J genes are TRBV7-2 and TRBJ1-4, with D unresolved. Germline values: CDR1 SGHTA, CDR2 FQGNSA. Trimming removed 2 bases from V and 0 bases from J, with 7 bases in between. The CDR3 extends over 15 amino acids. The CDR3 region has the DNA TGTGCCAGCAGCTTAAGGGTAACAACTAATGAAAAACTGTTTTTT. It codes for CASSLRVTTNEKLFF.

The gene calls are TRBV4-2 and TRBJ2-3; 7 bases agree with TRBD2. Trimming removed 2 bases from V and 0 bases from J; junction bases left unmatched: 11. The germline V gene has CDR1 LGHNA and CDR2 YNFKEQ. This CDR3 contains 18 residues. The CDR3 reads CASSQSTGTTTSTDTQYF. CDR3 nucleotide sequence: TGTGCCAGCAGCCAAAGCACCGGGACTACCACTAGCACAGATACGCAGTATTTT.

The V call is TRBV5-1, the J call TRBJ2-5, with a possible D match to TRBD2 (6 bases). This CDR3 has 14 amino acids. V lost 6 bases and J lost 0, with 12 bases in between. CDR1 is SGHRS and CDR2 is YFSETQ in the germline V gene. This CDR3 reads CASKSRGNQETQYF. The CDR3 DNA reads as TGCGCCAGCAAAAGTCGGGGGAACCAAGAGACCCAGTACTTC.

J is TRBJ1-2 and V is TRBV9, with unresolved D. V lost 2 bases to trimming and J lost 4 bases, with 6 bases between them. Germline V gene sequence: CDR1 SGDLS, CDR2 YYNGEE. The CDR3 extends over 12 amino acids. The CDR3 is CASSVPAYGYTF. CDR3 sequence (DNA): TGTGCCAGCAGCGTGCCAGCCTATGGCTACACCTTC.

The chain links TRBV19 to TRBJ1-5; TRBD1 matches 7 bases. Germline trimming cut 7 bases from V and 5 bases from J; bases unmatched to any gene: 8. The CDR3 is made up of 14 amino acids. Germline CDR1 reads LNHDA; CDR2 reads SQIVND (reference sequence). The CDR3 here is CASTADRWDQPQHF. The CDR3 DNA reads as TGTGCCAGTACTGCGGACAGGTGGGATCAGCCCCAGCATTTT. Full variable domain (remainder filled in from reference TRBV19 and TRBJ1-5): DGGITQSPKYLFRKEGQNVTLSCEQNLNHDAMYWYRQDPGQGLRLIYYSQIVNDFQKGDIAEGYSVSREKKESFPLTVTSAQKNPTAFYLCASTADRWDQPQHFGDGTRLSIL.

The CDR3 sequence: CASSQGSTVMNTEAFF. The CDR3 nucleotides read TGTGCCAGCAGCCAGGGGTCGACAGTCATGAACACTGAAGCTTTCTTT. The chain uses TRBV5-4 and TRBJ1-1, with a possible D match to TRBD1 (6 bases). CDR1 and CDR2 from the germline V gene are SGHNT and YYREEE (reference sequence). V lost 4 bases, J lost 0 bases, and 16 bases lay in between. CDR3 length equals 16 residues. The full variable domain, rest sourced from reference TRBV5-4 and TRBJ1-1, is ETGVTQSPTHLIKTRGQQVTLRCSSQSGHNTVSWYQQALGQGPQFIFQYYREEENGRGNFPPRFSGLQFPNYSSELNVNALELDDSALYLCASSQGSTVMNTEAFFGQGTRLTVV.

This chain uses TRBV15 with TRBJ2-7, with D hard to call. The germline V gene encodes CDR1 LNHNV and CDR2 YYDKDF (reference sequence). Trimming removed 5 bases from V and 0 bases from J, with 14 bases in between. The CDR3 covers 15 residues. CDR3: CATSLGRRSSYEQYF. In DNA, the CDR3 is TGTGCCACCAGCTTGGGCCGACGGAGCTCCTACGAGCAGTACTTC. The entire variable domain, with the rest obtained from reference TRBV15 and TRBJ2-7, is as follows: DAMVIQNPRYQVTQFGKPVTLSCSQTLNHNVMYWYQQKSSQAPKLLFHYYDKDFNNEADTPDNFQSRRPNTSFCFLDIRSPGLGDTAMYLCATSLGRRSSYEQYFGPGTRLTVT.

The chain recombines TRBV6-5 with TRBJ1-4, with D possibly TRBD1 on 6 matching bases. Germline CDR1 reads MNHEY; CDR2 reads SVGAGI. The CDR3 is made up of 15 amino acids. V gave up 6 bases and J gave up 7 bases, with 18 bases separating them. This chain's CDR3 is CASSRTRTVPEKLFF. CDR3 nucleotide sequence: TGTGCCAGCAGCCGCACACGGACAGTACCTGAAAAACTGTTTTTT.